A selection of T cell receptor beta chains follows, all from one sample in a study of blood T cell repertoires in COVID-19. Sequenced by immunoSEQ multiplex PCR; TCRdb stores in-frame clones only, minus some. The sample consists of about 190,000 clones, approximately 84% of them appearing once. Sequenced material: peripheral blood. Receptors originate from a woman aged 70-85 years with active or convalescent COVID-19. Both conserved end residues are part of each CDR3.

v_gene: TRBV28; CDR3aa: CASSFFSDTQYF
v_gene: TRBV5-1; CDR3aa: CASSLGDRGSPLHF
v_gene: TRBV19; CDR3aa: CASSMLRTTGEQYF
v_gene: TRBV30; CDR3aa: CAWMAGGTEAFF
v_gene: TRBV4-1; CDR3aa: CASSHRFREAPRASNQPQHF
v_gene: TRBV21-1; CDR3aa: CASSKDEAGARGSPLHF
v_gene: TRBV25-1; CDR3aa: CASSDPVVNTEAFF
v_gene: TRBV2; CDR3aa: CASSSQQNTGELFF
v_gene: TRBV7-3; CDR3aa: CASSQGQTNTEAFF
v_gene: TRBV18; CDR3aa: CASSPKTGVSGNTIYF
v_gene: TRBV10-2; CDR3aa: CASSEASATHNEQFF
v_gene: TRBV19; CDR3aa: CASSIGDSNTEAFF
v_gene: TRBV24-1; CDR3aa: CATSDTSDPSTDTQYF
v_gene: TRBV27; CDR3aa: CASSQTGGYTGELFF
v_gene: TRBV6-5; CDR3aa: CASSSQSDSDSPLHF
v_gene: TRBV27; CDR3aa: CASSLPGQGAEAFF
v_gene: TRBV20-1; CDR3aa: CSATRVNEQFF
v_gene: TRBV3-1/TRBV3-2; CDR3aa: CASSQDAGISTDTQYF
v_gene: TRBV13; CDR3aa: CASSPGLAGGWQYF
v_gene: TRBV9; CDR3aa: CASSVGWRELNTDTQYF
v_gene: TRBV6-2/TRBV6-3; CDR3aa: CASSYRGQGARGELFF
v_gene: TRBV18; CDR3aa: CASSPRAGPYEQYF
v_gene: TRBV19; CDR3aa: CASRLTGQGTEAFF
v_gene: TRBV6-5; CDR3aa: CASRKDRGLGNEQFF
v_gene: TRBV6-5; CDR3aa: CASSYTRDRTNEQFF
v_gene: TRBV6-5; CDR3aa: CASRPTGGYGNTIYF
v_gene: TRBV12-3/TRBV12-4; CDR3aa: CASSLKWRTEAFF
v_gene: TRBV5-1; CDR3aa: CASSLNFNVGGEQYF
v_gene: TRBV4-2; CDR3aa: CASSQDPGVGKNIQYF
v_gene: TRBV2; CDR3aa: CASSVTDFYGYTF
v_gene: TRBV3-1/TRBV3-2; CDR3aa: CASSRTRTGKETQYF
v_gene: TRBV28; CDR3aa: CASSLPDQPQHF
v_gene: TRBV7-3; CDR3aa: CASSRKATGQETQYF
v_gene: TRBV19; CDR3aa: CASSPWAADTQYF
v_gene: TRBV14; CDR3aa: CASSRGTSGSTEQFF
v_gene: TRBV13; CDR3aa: CASSSQAGGPQETQYF
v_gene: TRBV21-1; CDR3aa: CASSRVQRQGLNEQFF
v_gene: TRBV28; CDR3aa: CASSSPGDNTEAFF
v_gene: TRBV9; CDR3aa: CASSAPFGQGTYNEQFF